This entry concerns a single TCR beta chain. The data derive from a study of blood T cell repertoires in COVID-19. Study as a whole: Specimens from acute and convalescent COVID-19 originated in the United States, Italy and Spain. T cells, B-cell-depleted T cells, or PBMCs supplied cDNA or gDNA.

Authors' analysis steps: It was from reference gene primer amplification that nucleated cell counts were estimated. The protocol was immunoSEQ multiplex PCR, while the TCRdb copy is restricted to in-frame clones and leaves out a portion. The DNA gave D and trimming, while V, J and clone size come from that table. The sample yields 200,000 to 250,000 clones, 82% seen once. Germline loops: CDR1 MNHNY, CDR2 SVGAGI (reference sequence). Trimming removed 4 bases from V and 5 bases from J, with 8 bases in between. The CDR3 is 12 residues long. Material for sequencing was peripheral blood. The chain recombines TRBV6-6 with TRBJ1-2; D is uncertain. The TCR originated in an elderly woman with COVID-19, enrolled during active disease. CDR3 amino acids: CASSFSSYGYTF. The CDR3 DNA sequence: TGTGCCAGCAGTTTCTCGTCGTATGGCTACACCTTC.